The present T cell receptor (beta chain) was sequenced within a study of beta chain features in type 1 diabetes (dated by TCRdb to the late 2010s). For the study in its entirety: Patients and healthy donors did not differ in mean age, gender distribution, total cell number or subset yield. A total of some 110 million sorted cells were examined across all samples, and the number of cells per subset was strongly correlated with RNA yield. In the study, TCRB repertoires of sorted circulating CD4+ T cell subsets from recently diagnosed type 1 diabetes patients were compared with those of matched healthy donors. Whereas all 30 or so donors provided naive and central memory subsets, regulatory and stem cell-like memory subsets were isolated from just 8 patients and roughly eight healthy donors. Results and caveats for the whole study, not just this receptor: Naive, central memory and regulatory TCRB repertoires appeared to be more similar among patients than among healthy donors. Only small numbers of individuals were included in the HLA sub-analyses, which left unresolved whether HLA type had any influence on TCRB rearrangement. PCR might favor shorter templates, but patient and control samples were amplified and corrected together, so any skew would affect both groups equally. At VDJ recombination sites, type 1 diabetes patients had fewer insertions and more deleted nucleotides, which implies abnormalities in thymic rearrangement. Because cDNA rather than genomic DNA was sequenced, highly expressing activated cells could have been over-represented, although no difference in activation and CD3 levels was found between groups. A moderate but significant shortening of TCRB CDR3 length was observed in type 1 diabetes patients in all four CD4+ subsets.

All of the isolated RNA was reverse transcribed with the High Capacity cDNA Reverse Transcription Kit, so expressed TCRB transcripts were sequenced. Deep immunoSEQ sequencing was applied to naive, central memory and regulatory T cell samples, giving an average of about 3.4 million total reads per sample. Sorted cells were lysed in RLT buffer and RNA was extracted with DNase-treated RNeasy Micro or Mini kits, depending on cell number. Each cell subset was processed separately to prevent cross-contamination, with patient and healthy donor samples processed together. Using the immunoSEQ multiplex PCR, TCRB sequences were amplified from cDNA into 87-bp fragments spanning the CDR3 region. Sequencing of the amplicons was performed on the Illumina HiSeq platform. As for the authors' bioinformatics: PCR bias was corrected computationally using synthetic template baselines, and reads within Hamming distance 2 were collapsed, with unmergeable singletons discarded. Reads were aligned against IMGT so that V, D and J genes, CDR3 length and insertions or deletions at six rearrangement sites could be assigned. Clonotype counts were normalized to sorted cell number within each subset before computing true diversity and Gini coefficients with the tcR R package. The overlap coefficient, calculated on TCRB nucleotide sequences, was used to quantify repertoire sharing. Held by TCRdb, this immuneACCESS table contains in-frame sequences only and omits some clones. Under half of the omission traces to an unresolved V gene where checked; the cause of the rest is unknown. For V, J and clone size, that table is used; D and trimming come from the DNA. This sample has about 200,000 clones in its table, and roughly 10% of those were observed once. The ten largest account for less than 1.5% of the sample.

On this clone itself: Its antigen has not been determined. There are no base qualities to consult, and no much larger clone falls within one base.

Each donor gave one peripheral blood draw, approximately 0.11 L on average, collected into heparinised tubes. Naive, central memory, regulatory and stem cell-like memory CD4+ T cells were sorted on a BD FACSAria II using a panel including CD45RO, CCR7, CD25, CD127, CD95 and CD27. Purity was above 95% for every sorted population. PBMCs were isolated right away by Lymphoprep density gradient centrifugation and were stained directly, without culture. So that batch effects would be minimized, each experiment stained and sorted samples in pairs, pairing one healthy donor with one patient. Taken from the germline V gene, the CDR1 and CDR2 loops are MDHEN and SYDVKM. Trimming takes 7 bases from V and 0 bases from J, and the germline ends sit 10 bases apart. The CDR3 measures 13 amino acids from cysteine to phenylalanine. The kept DNA is CDR3 alone, 39 bases in frame from the first base.

Sequencing was performed on central memory CD4+ T cells from blood. The receptor was derived from a man between 18 and 29 years old in good health. The rearrangement joined TRBV28 to TRBJ2-7; too little of a D gene remains to name it. The base sequence is TGTGCCAGCACCCTTACTGACTCCTACGAGCAGTACTTC. Translated, this is CASTLTDSYEQYF.